One sample yielded the 26 T cell receptor beta chains listed below, sequenced in a study of T cell repertoires in cytomegalovirus infection. MiXCR, run by TCRdb on the reads, gives a single entry per CDR3 protein. The sample has fewer than 550,000 distinct CDR3 sequences; more than 15% are singletons. The sample consisted of CD8+ T cells from PBMCs. The receptors were sampled from a human donor in good health (CMV status not recorded). Some clones in this sample may be carry-over from other donors' samples.

Only a few counts were recorded for this clonotype. This rearrangement joins TRBV4-2 to TRBJ1-4, with a possible D match to TRBD1 (6 bases). The CDR3 has 16 amino acids. The germline V and J ends were trimmed by 3 bases and 6 bases, with 17 bases remaining between them. Per germline, CDR1 LGHNA and CDR2 YNFKEQ. CDR3 amino acids: CASSQGEQGFDEKLFF. The CDR3 region has the DNA TGTGCCAGCAGCCAGGGAGAACAGGGTTTTGATGAAAAACTGTTTTTT.

This clonotype was detected only a few times. This chain uses TRBV27 with TRBJ2-1, with 8 bases lining up with TRBD2. The CDR3 runs 13 residues. Germline loops: CDR1 MNHEY, CDR2 SMNVEV (reference sequence). The V gene end was trimmed by 5 bases and the J gene end by 10 bases; junction bases not matched to a gene: 7. CDR3 bases: TGTGCCAGCAGTCGGGGGGGCCTGGGAGAGCAGTTCTTC. It encodes CASSRGGLGEQFF.

The chain employs TRBV20-1 and TRBJ2-2; TRBD2 matches 10 bases. CDR1 is DFQATT and CDR2 is SNEGSKA in the germline V gene (reference sequence). CDR3 size: 15 residues. The V segment lost 4 bases and the J segment 1 base; nucleotides outside the gene matches: 3. CDR3 amino acids: CSATWTSGNTGELFF. In DNA, the CDR3 is TGCAGTGCTACGTGGACTAGCGGGAACACCGGGGAGCTGTTTTTT.

As for this clonotype: This may be a read error: a much more frequent sequence differs by one nucleotide. The chain employs TRBV27 and TRBJ2-3, with D possibly being TRBD2 (5 bases). CDR1 is MNHEY and CDR2 is SMNVEV in the germline V gene (reference sequence). This CDR3 spans 11 amino acids. The CDR3 reads CTSSPGNTQYF. The CDR3 region has the DNA TGTACCAGCAGTCCGGGGAATACGCAGTATTTT.

The genes are TRBV9 and TRBJ2-1, with TRBD1 identical over 9 bases. Germline V gene data show CDR1 as SGDLS and CDR2 as YYNGEE. V dropped 2 bases and J dropped 7; count of bases not matched to a gene: 7. The CDR3 is made up of 15 amino acids. The CDR3 DNA reads as TGTGCCAGCAGCGTCGGGGACAGGGCCTTAAATGAGCAGTTCTTC. Its translation is CASSVGDRALNEQFF.

The CDR3 sequence: CAWAFTGGYEQYF. The CDR3 coding sequence is TGTGCCTGGGCCTTCACAGGGGGCTACGAGCAGTACTTC. The V gene is TRBV30, the J gene TRBJ2-7, with TRBD1 identical over 8 bases. Trimming took 5 bases from V and 3 from J; bases not matched to a gene: 6. CDR3 length equals 13 residues. Germline values: CDR1 GTSNPN, CDR2 SVGIG (reference sequence).

Only a few counts were recorded for this clonotype. The V gene is TRBV15, the J gene TRBJ2-2; D possibly matches TRBD1 or TRBD2 (5 bases each). This CDR3 region has 16 residues. Germline V gives CDR1 LNHNV, CDR2 YYDKDF (reference sequence). Deletions cut 5 bases from V and 3 bases from J, with 16 bases between. CDR3 residues: CATSATGPIHTGELFF. CDR3 coding DNA: TGTGCCACCAGCGCGACGGGGCCCATACACACCGGGGAGCTGTTTTTT.

This clonotype has only a few counts. Here the CDR3 DNA reads TGTGCCAGCAGTTTTTCCGGGACCGATAACTATGGCTACACCTTC. Residues: CASSFSGTDNYGYTF. The V gene is TRBV5-5, the J gene TRBJ1-2; D is possibly TRBD1 (5 bases). This CDR3 region has 15 residues. Trimming removed 5 bases at V and 1 base at J, with 15 bases between. Germline loops: CDR1 SGHKS, CDR2 YYEKEE (reference sequence).

This clonotype was seen at least ten times. The chain uses TRBV6-1 and TRBJ1-5; 7 nucleotides line up with TRBD1. The CDR3 is made up of 20 amino acids. The ends lost 8 bases at V and 2 bases at J; junction bases unmatched: 24. CDR1 is MNHNS and CDR2 is SASEGT in the germline V gene. The CDR3 region has the DNA TGTGCCAGCCACGGGGGGACCCCGGGACAGTTCGTGTTCGGCAATCAGCCCCAGCATTTT. Translating gives CASHGGTPGQFVFGNQPQHF.

The chain has TRBV5-4 and TRBJ2-2; TRBD1 agrees at 8 bases. The CDR3 contains 17 residues. Germline values: CDR1 SGHNT, CDR2 YYREEE (reference sequence). With 4 bases clipped from V and 0 bases from J, the junction kept 8 bases outside the gene matches. This chain's CDR3 is CASSQKGQATNTGELFF. Written as DNA, the CDR3 is TGTGCCAGCAGCCAAAAGGGACAGGCCACGAACACCGGGGAGCTGTTTTTT.

This clonotype was counted between two and nine times. The chain links TRBV24-1 to TRBJ2-1, with a tentative D call TRBD1 (6 bases). V was trimmed by 3 bases and J by 0 bases, leaving 11 bases between them. The CDR3 is 16 amino acids. CDR1 is KGHDR and CDR2 is SFDVKD in the germline V gene. CDR3 in amino acids: CATSDRMGASYNEQFF. For the CDR3, the DNA is TGTGCCACCAGTGATAGAATGGGGGCCTCCTACAATGAGCAGTTCTTC.

This clonotype was picked up a small number of times. The chain couples TRBV11-2 to TRBJ1-4, with a tentative D call TRBD1 (6 bases). The V gene's germline CDR1 is SGHAT and CDR2 FQNNGV. The CDR3 runs 15 residues. Trimming removed 5 bases from V and 4 bases from J, with 14 bases in between. Here the CDR3 reads CASSRGAERNEKLFF. DNA of the CDR3: TGTGCCAGCAGCCGGGGGGCGGAACGTAATGAAAAACTGTTTTTT.

This rearrangement joins TRBV25-1 to TRBJ2-1; D is possibly TRBD2 (7 bases). This CDR3 spans 14 amino acids. V was shortened by 6 bases and J by 4 bases, with 13 bases between the two germline ends. Germline loops: CDR1 MGHDK, CDR2 SYGVNS. The CDR3 DNA is TGTGCCAGCAGAGGGGGGGCTTGGTACAATGAGCAGTTCTTC. Protein: CASRGGAWYNEQFF.

This clonotype was found many times. The V gene is TRBV6-5, the J gene TRBJ1-2; D may be TRBD1 (6 bases). V lost 2 bases and J lost 7, with 14 bases in between. Germline V gene data show CDR1 as MNHEY and CDR2 as SVGAGI. The CDR3 totals 14 residues. CDR3 nucleotides: TGTGCCAGCAGTTACGCCTCAGGGGAGGGTGGCTACACCTTC. Translation gives CASSYASGEGGYTF.

Concerning this clonotype: This sequence may be a read error, since a much larger clone differs from it by one base. The rearrangement links TRBV7-4 to TRBJ1-1; tentative D call: TRBD1 (6 bases). Germline V gene data show CDR1 as SGHVT and CDR2 as SQSDAQ. This CDR3 region has 14 residues. V was cut by 1 base and J by 6 bases, with 12 bases left in between. The CDR3 region is CASSLVKGGAEAFF. Here the CDR3 DNA reads TGTGCCAGCAGCTTAGTCAAGGGGGGGGCTGAAGCTTTCTTT.

CDR3 in amino acids: CATSDFRGGPTGELFF. In DNA form, the CDR3 reads TGTGCCACCAGTGATTTCCGGGGAGGGCCCACCGGGGAGCTGTTTTTT. This chain joins TRBV24-1 and TRBJ2-2; 7 bases fit TRBD2. J was trimmed by 4 bases and V by 1 base; bases with no gene match: 5. This CDR3 has 16 amino acids. Germline values: CDR1 KGHDR, CDR2 SFDVKD.

This clonotype was found a few times. The chain is built from TRBV27 and TRBJ2-1; 8 positions agree with TRBD1. The J segment lost 8 bases and the V segment lost 5 bases, leaving 8 bases of the junction unmatched. CDR1 MNHEY and CDR2 SMNVEV come from the germline V gene (reference sequence). CDR3 length: 14 residues. The CDR3 DNA reads as TGTGCCAGCAGTCCCAGGGGGCGCAGGGATGAGCAGTTCTTC. This encodes CASSPRGRRDEQFF.

This clonotype was counted at least ten times. The chain links TRBV12-3 or TRBV12-4 to TRBJ2-7, with 10 bases identical to TRBD2. Trimming cost V 2 bases and J 5 bases; bases outside gene matches: 6. The CDR3 totals 15 residues. Here the CDR3 DNA reads TGTGCCAGCAGTTTAAGAAGCGGGGGGGGCCACGAGCAGTACTTC. Translating it yields CASSLRSGGGHEQYF.

In its sample, this clonotype was seen many times. The rearrangement uses TRBV7-9 and TRBJ1-3, with D perhaps matching TRBD1 (5 bases). Germline assignment: CDR1 SEHNR and CDR2 FQNEAQ (reference sequence). The CDR3 is 15 residues long. V was pared by 0 bases and J by 2 bases, with 8 bases between. The CDR3 loop reads CASSLAEGAGNTIYF. Here the CDR3 DNA reads TGTGCCAGCAGCTTAGCGGAAGGGGCTGGAAACACCATATATTTT.

This clonotype was counted many times. The chain is built from TRBV7-9 and TRBJ1-2; D not certain. Germline V gene data show CDR1 as SEHNR and CDR2 as FQNEAQ (reference sequence). The ends were cut back, 5 bases at V and 6 bases at J, with 16 bases in the middle. The CDR3 is 14 residues long. The CDR3 nucleotides read TGTGCCAGCAGCCTAGGTTCTGCCCCGGATGGCTACACCTTC. It translates to CASSLGSAPDGYTF.

This clonotype showed up many times. The V and J genes are TRBV6-1 and TRBJ1-1; D remains unclear. Germline V gene lookup returns CDR1 MNHNS and CDR2 SASEGT. The CDR3 length is 14 residues. V lost 1 base and J 0 bases, leaving 6 bases between the germline ends. CDR3 protein: CASSEGQMNTEAFF. DNA for the CDR3: TGTGCCAGCAGTGAAGGGCAGATGAACACTGAAGCTTTCTTT.

This clonotype showed up just a few times. V usage is TRBV5-1 and J usage is TRBJ1-2; TRBD1 is a possible D gene (6 bases). The V end lost 1 base, the J end lost 2 bases, and 12 bases lay between the germline ends. CDR1 SGHRS and CDR2 YFSETQ come from the germline V gene. The CDR3 contains 15 residues. The CDR3 here is CASSLSPTGNYGYTF. In DNA, the CDR3 is TGCGCCAGCAGCTTGTCCCCAACAGGGAACTATGGCTACACCTTC.

This clonotype occurred many times. V usage is TRBV27 and J usage is TRBJ2-2, with TRBD2 identical over 12 bases. Unmatched junction bases numbered 6, after V lost 6 bases and J lost 4 bases. CDR3 length equals 16 residues. Germline lookup yields CDR1 MNHEY and CDR2 SMNVEV (reference sequence). This CDR3 reads CASSRLAGDGTGELFF. In nucleotides, the CDR3 is TGTGCCAGCAGCCGACTAGCGGGAGATGGCACCGGGGAGCTGTTTTTT.

J is TRBJ2-3 and V is TRBV29-1; 10 positions agree with TRBD2. The length of the CDR3 is 17 residues. Germline V gives CDR1 SQVTM, CDR2 ANQGSEA. V gave up 0 bases and J gave up 3 bases; unmatched junction bases: 9. The CDR3, as DNA: TGCAGCGTTGAAGATCCTGGGACTAGCGTTTATACAGATACGCAGTATTTT. It encodes CSVEDPGTSVYTDTQYF.

Points on this clonotype: This may be a read error, as it is one base from a much larger clone. The chain employs TRBV27 and TRBJ1-1; D unclear. Looked up from germline, CDR1 is MNHEY and CDR2 is SMNVEV (reference sequence). This CDR3 comprises 14 residues. Trimming removed 8 bases at V and 2 bases at J, with 15 bases between. The CDR3 nucleotides are TGTGCCAGCGGCCCCGCCGGGATAAACACTGAAGCTTTCTTT. It codes for CASGPAGINTEAFF.

This clonotype has ten or more counts. The chain employs TRBV11-2 and TRBJ2-6, with D possibly being TRBD1 or TRBD2 (5 bases each). The CDR3 runs 20 residues. Germline assignment: CDR1 SGHAT and CDR2 FQNNGV. Deletions cut 1 base from V and 0 bases from J, with 19 bases between. The CDR3 DNA reads TGTGCCAGCAGCTTAGCGGGGCGAAGGGCGACCTACTCTGGGGCCAACGTCCTGACTTTC. It encodes CASSLAGRRATYSGANVLTF.